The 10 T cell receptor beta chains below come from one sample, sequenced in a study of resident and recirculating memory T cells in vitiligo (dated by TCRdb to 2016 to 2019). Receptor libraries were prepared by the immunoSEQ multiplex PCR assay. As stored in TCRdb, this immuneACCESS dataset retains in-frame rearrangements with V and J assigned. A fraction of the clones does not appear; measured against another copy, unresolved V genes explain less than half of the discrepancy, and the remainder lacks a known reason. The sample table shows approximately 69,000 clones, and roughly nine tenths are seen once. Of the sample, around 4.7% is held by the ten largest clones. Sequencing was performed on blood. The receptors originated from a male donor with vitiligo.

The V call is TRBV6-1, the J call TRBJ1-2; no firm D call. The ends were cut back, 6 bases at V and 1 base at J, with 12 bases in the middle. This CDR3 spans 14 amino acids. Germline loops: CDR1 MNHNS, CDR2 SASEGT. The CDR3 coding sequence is TGTGCCAGCAGCCGGGATTTTATTAACTATGGCTACACCTTC. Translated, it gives CASSRDFINYGYTF.

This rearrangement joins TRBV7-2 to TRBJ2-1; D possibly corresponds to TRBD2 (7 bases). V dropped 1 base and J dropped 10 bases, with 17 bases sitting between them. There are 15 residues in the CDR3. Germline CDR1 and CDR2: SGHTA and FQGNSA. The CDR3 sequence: CASSLGAGALGEQFF. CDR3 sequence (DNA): TGTGCCAGCAGCTTAGGGGCGGGGGCTTTAGGGGAGCAGTTCTTC.

As DNA, the CDR3 is TGTGCCAGCAGACCCCAGACGACTAGCACAGATACGCAGTATTTT. This gives the protein CASRPQTTSTDTQYF. The chain combines TRBV28 with TRBJ2-3; the D is unclear. The CDR3 covers 15 residues. Germline lookup yields CDR1 MDHEN and CDR2 SYDVKM. The germline V and J ends were trimmed by 6 bases and 0 bases, with 13 bases remaining between them.

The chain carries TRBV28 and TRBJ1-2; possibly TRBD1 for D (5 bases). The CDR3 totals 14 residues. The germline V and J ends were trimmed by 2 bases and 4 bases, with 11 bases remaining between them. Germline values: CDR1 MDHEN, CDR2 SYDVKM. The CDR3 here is CASSLRGTVYGYTF. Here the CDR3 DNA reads TGTGCCAGCAGTTTACGCGGGACCGTCTATGGCTACACCTTC.

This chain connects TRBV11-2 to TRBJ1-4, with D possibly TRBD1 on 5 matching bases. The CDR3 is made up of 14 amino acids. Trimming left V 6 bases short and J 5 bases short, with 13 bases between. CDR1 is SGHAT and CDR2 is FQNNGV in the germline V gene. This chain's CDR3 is CASSVQVPNEKLFF. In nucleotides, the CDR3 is TGTGCCAGCAGTGTACAGGTACCAAATGAAAAACTGTTTTTT. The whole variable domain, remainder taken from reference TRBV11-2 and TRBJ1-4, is EAGVAQSPRYKIIEKRQSVAFWCNPISGHATLYWYQQILGQGPKLLIQFQNNGVVDDSQLPKDRFSAERLKGVDSTLKIQPAKLEDSAVYLCASSVQVPNEKLFFGSGTQLSVL.

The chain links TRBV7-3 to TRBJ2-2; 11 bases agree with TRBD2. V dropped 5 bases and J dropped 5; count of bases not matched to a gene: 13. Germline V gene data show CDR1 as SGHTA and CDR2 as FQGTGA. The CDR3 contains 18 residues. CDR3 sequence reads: CASSPMGPTSGGTGELFF. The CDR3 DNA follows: TGTGCCAGCAGCCCGATGGGGCCCACTAGCGGGGGAACCGGGGAGCTGTTTTTT.

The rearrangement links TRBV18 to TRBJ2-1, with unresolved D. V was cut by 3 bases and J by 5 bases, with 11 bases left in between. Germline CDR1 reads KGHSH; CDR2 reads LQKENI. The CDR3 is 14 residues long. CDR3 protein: CASSPYPTDNEQFF. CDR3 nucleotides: TGTGCCAGCTCACCCTATCCCACAGACAATGAGCAGTTCTTC.

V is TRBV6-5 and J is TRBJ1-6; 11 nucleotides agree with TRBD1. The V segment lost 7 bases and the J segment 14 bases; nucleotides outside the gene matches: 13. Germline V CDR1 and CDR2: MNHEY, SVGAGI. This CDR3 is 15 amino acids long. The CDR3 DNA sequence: TGTGCCAGCATGCCCACGGGACAGGGGGTTTTGACCCTCCACTTT. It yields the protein CASMPTGQGVLTLHF.

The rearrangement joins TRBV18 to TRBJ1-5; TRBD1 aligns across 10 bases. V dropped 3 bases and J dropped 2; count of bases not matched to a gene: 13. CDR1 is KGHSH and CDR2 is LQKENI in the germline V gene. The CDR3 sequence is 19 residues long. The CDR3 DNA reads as TGTGCCAGCTCACCCTGGGGGGACAGGGGAACGGCCGGCAATCAGCCCCAGCATTTT. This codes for CASSPWGDRGTAGNQPQHF.

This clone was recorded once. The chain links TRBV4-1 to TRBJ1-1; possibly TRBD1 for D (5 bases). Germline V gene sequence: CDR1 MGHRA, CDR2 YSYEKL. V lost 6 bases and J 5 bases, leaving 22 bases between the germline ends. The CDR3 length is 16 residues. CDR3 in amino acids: CASRKAMHQGMTEAFF. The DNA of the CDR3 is TGCGCCAGCAGAAAGGCTATGCACCAGGGAATGACTGAAGCTTTCTTT.